Listed below are T cell receptor beta chains from one sample, sequenced in a study of T-cell memory formation after mild COVID-19. From the 5' RACE reads, TCRdb called clonotypes with MiXCR, one entry per CDR3 protein. Of 85,000 to 130,000 distinct CDR3 sequences detected, around 12% appear once; the ten largest clones hold roughly 30%. The sequenced sample consisted of PBMCs or a T cell subset sorted from them (not recorded which). The receptors stem from an adult woman who had mild COVID-19 (a few samples of this study predate the infection). Cell type and time point are not known. Each CDR3 is given with its conserved first and last residue. D genes are given only for firm matches. Rows may omit the clone size; those that give it use once, few, many or a size class.

DNA	CDR3	D	size	V	J
TGTGCCAGCAGCCGAACACCGAACACTGAAGCTTTCTTT	CASSRTPNTEAFF	NA	many	TRBV4-2	TRBJ1-1
TGCGCCAGAAGCCCAAGCAGGGGAATAGGCTCCTACAATGAGCAGTTCTTC	CARSPSRGIGSYNEQFF	NA	NA	TRBV4-3	TRBJ2-1
TGCGCCAGCAGCCAAAGAATCCTCGGATCGCAGTATTTT	CASSQRILGSQYF	NA	few	TRBV4-1	TRBJ2-3
TGTGCCAGCAGCCAAGAATCGAGCCCCCAATGGTTGAACACTGAAGCTTTCTTT	CASSQESSPQWLNTEAFF	NA	few	TRBV3-1	TRBJ1-1
TGCGCCAGCAGCCAAGATAGGGCGGGAGGGTGGTATGAGCAGTTCTTC	CASSQDRAGGWYEQFF	TRBD2	few	TRBV4-3	TRBJ2-1
TGCAGTGCCTGGCAATGGGCGGGAGGTAGCGATGAGCAGTTCTTC	CSAWQWAGGSDEQFF	TRBD2	many	TRBV20-1	TRBJ2-1
TGTGCCAGCAGTTTTGACCCCTACACCGGGGAGCTGTTTTTT	CASSFDPYTGELFF	NA	NA	TRBV6-5	TRBJ2-2
TGCGCCAGCAGCCAAGACAAATGGGACAGGGGCACTGAAGCTTTCTTT	CASSQDKWDRGTEAFF	TRBD1	few	TRBV4-3	TRBJ1-1
TGTGCCAGCAGTCTTGGAGGGGGAGGCTACACCTTC	CASSLGGGGYTF	NA	many	TRBV12-3/TRBV12-4	TRBJ1-2
TGTGCCAGCAGCTTAGATCCCCAGATTTTCTATGGCTACACCTTC	CASSLDPQIFYGYTF	NA	NA	TRBV11-2	TRBJ1-2
TGTGCCAGCAGCTTAGGACTAGCGGAGTACACAGATACGCAGTATTTT	CASSLGLAEYTDTQYF	TRBD2	NA	TRBV7-9	TRBJ2-3
TGCGCCAGCAGCTTGTATTCCCTAGAGCTGTTTTTT	CASSLYSLELFF	NA	few	TRBV5-1	TRBJ2-2
TGTGCCAGCAGCTTAGTACTCCCCCGGGGGGCAGGGCTGTATTCGTACGAGCAGTACTTC	CASSLVLPRGAGLYSYEQYF	NA	NA	TRBV7-8	TRBJ2-7
TGCGCCAGCAGCCAATACGGGGGCACAGATACGCAGTATTTT	CASSQYGGTDTQYF	NA	many	TRBV4-3	TRBJ2-3
TGCGCCAGCAGCCGGCTGGGAGTAGCGGGGGTCTTGGATACGCAGTATTTT	CASSRLGVAGVLDTQYF	TRBD2	few	TRBV5-1	TRBJ2-3
TGTGCCAGCAGCACCGGGACAGGGGCAGATACGCAGTATTTT	CASSTGTGADTQYF	TRBD1	few	TRBV7-8	TRBJ2-3
TGTGCCAGCAAGACCGGGGCCGGGGAGCTGTTTTTT	CASKTGAGELFF	NA	NA	TRBV7-8	TRBJ2-2
TGTGCCAGCAGCTTAGGCTCAACAGCAACCTATGGCTACACCTTC	CASSLGSTATYGYTF	NA	NA	TRBV7-8	TRBJ1-2
TGTGCCAGCAGCGATATGGTCAGGGGCACCTACGAGCAGTACTTC	CASSDMVRGTYEQYF	NA	few	TRBV3-1	TRBJ2-7
TGTGCCAGCTCACCATCAGACAGGGGAAACTATGGCTACACCTTC	CASSPSDRGNYGYTF	TRBD1	few	TRBV18	TRBJ1-2
TGCGCCAGCAGCCTAGCGGGGGCCTCCTACGAGCAGTACTTC	CASSLAGASYEQYF	TRBD2	many	TRBV5-1	TRBJ2-7
TGCAGTGCTAACGACAGGGTCACTGAAGCTTTCTTT	CSANDRVTEAFF	TRBD1	few	TRBV20-1	TRBJ1-1
TGTGCCAGCAGTTCCCCCCCGGGAGCGGGCACAGATACGCAGTATTTT	CASSSPPGAGTDTQYF	NA	NA	TRBV6-2/TRBV6-3	TRBJ2-3
TGCGCCAGCAGCGCGGACGGGAACACTGAAGCTTTCTTT	CASSADGNTEAFF	NA	few	TRBV5-1	TRBJ1-1
TGTGCCAGTAGTAAATACTGGGGAGTCAACGAAAAACTGTTTTTT	CASSKYWGVNEKLFF	NA	NA	TRBV19	TRBJ1-4
TGCAGCGTTGCGGACAGGGCCTATGGCTACACCTTC	CSVADRAYGYTF	TRBD1	NA	TRBV29-1	TRBJ1-2
TGTGCCAGCAGCCCAGTAGGGAGGGATTACAATGAGCAGTTCTTC	CASSPVGRDYNEQFF	TRBD2	few	TRBV7-9	TRBJ2-1
TGTGCCAGCAGGGACACAGGGGACGGTGCCGACTACTATGGCTACACCTTC	CASRDTGDGADYYGYTF	TRBD1	NA	TRBV12-3/TRBV12-4	TRBJ1-2
TGTGCCAGCAGCTTTGGTTTGGACACCCAAGTCCAGTACTTC	CASSFGLDTQVQYF	NA	NA	TRBV5-4	TRBJ2-5
TGTGCCAGCAGCTTAGGGTCCGGGGGAGATGAAAAACTGTTTTTT	CASSLGSGGDEKLFF	NA	NA	TRBV7-9	TRBJ1-4
TGTGCCAGCACCTCGGGACAGGGGAATGAAAAACTGTTTTTT	CASTSGQGNEKLFF	TRBD1	few	TRBV12-3/TRBV12-4	TRBJ1-4
TGTGCCAGCAGTGAACGGGGACCGGTCACTAATGAAAAACTGTTTTTT	CASSERGPVTNEKLFF	NA	NA	TRBV2	TRBJ1-4
TGCAGTGCTAGAGAACTAAGCTCCTACAATGAGCAGTTCTTC	CSARELSSYNEQFF	NA	NA	TRBV20-1	TRBJ2-1
TGTGCAAGCAGCTCCCGGGACAGGGGCCTGAACACTGAAGCTTTCTTT	CASSSRDRGLNTEAFF	TRBD1	NA	TRBV7-2	TRBJ1-1
TGTGCCTGGAGTGCGGACGGACCCTACGAGCAGTACTTC	CAWSADGPYEQYF	NA	many	TRBV30	TRBJ2-7
TGTGCCATCGGTACTAGCGGGATCGTTGAGCAGTACTTC	CAIGTSGIVEQYF	TRBD2	few	TRBV10-3	TRBJ2-7
TGCAGCGTCCCGGACAGGCATAGGACAGATACGCAGTATTTT	CSVPDRHRTDTQYF	TRBD1	NA	TRBV29-1	TRBJ2-3
TGTGCCAGCAGCTTAGCCCCTCTACGTGAGGTACCCTACAATGAGCAGTTCTTC	CASSLAPLREVPYNEQFF	NA	few	TRBV7-6	TRBJ2-1
TGTGCCAGCAGCCCCTTCGGACAGACTAGCACAGATACGCAGTATTTT	CASSPFGQTSTDTQYF	NA	many	TRBV7-9	TRBJ2-3
TGTGCCAGCAGTCCCGGGGAGGGCCAAGAGACCCAGTACTTC	CASSPGEGQETQYF	TRBD2	NA	TRBV7-3	TRBJ2-5
TGTGCCACCAGTGACCGGACAGGGGGCTACGGCAAAAACATTCAGTACTTC	CATSDRTGGYGKNIQYF	TRBD1	few	TRBV24-1	TRBJ2-4
TGTGCCAGCAGCGGCAGAGGGGGGACCTACGAGCAGTACTTC	CASSGRGGTYEQYF	NA	NA	TRBV7-6	TRBJ2-7
TGTGCCAGCAGTTACACCCAGAGGAACACTGAAGCTTTCTTT	CASSYTQRNTEAFF	NA	NA	TRBV6-5	TRBJ1-1
TGCGCCAGCAGCGGAGAGAACACTGAAGCTTTCTTT	CASSGENTEAFF	NA	NA	TRBV5-1	TRBJ1-1